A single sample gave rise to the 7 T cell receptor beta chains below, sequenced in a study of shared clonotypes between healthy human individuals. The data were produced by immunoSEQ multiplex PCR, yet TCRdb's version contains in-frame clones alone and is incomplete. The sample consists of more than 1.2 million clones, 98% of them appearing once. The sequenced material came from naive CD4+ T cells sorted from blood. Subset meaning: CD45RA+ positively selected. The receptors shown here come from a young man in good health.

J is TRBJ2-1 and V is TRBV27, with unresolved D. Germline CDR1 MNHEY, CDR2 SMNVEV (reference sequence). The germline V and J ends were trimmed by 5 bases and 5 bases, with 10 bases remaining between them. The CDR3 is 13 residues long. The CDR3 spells CASSAYRDNEQFF. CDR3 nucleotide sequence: TGTGCCAGCAGTGCCTACCGGGACAATGAGCAGTTCTTC.

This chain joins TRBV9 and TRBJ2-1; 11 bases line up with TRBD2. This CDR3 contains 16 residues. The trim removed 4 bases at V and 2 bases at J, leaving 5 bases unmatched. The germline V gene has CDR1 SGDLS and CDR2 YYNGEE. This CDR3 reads CASSTRLAGPYNEQFF. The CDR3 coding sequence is TGTGCCAGCAGCACAAGACTAGCGGGACCCTACAATGAGCAGTTCTTC.

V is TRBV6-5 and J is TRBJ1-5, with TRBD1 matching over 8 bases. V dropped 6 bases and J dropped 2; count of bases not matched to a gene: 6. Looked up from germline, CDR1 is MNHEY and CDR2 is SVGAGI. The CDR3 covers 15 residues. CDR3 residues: CASSLLGQGNQPQHF. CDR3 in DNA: TGTGCCAGCAGCCTACTGGGACAGGGCAATCAGCCCCAGCATTTT.

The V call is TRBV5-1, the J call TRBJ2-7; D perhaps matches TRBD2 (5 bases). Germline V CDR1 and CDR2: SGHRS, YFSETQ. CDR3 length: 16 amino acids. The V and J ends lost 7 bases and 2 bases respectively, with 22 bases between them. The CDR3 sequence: CASSRDGGRSTYEQYF. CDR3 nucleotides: TGCGCCAGCTCCAGAGACGGAGGACGTTCAACCTACGAGCAGTACTTC.

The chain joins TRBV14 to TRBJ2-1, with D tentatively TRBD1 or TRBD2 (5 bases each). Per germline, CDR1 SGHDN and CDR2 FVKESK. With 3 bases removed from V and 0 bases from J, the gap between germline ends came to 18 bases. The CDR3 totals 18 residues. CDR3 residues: CASSHQMTGTHSYNEQFF. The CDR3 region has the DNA TGTGCCAGCAGCCACCAGATGACCGGGACGCACTCCTACAATGAGCAGTTCTTC.

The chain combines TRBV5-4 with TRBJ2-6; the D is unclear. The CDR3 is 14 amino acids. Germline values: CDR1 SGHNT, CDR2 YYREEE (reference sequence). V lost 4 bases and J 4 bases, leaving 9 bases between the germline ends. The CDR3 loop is CASSPRWGANVLTF. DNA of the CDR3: TGTGCCAGCAGCCCCCGCTGGGGGGCCAACGTCCTGACTTTC.

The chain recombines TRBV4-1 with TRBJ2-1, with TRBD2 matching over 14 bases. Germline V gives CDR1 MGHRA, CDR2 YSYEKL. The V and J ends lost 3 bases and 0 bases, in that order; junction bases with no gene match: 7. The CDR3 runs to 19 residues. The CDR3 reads CASSQRGTSGGRSYNEQFF. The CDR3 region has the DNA TGCGCCAGCAGCCAGCGAGGGACTAGCGGGGGCCGCTCCTACAATGAGCAGTTCTTC.